The present T cell receptor beta chain was sequenced within a study of T cells in Graves' hyperthyroidism and ophthalmopathy. Regarding the study as a whole: Blood shared most expanded thyroid clonotypes above 0.001. Stable hyperthyroidism was separated from ophthalmopathy by a model based on 13 V-J features. For ophthalmopathy, model prediction preceded onset by a median roughly 6.2 months.

The CDR3 totals 16 residues. Between the trimmed V and J ends, which lost 2 bases and 10 bases, there was a span of 18 bases. Looked up from germline, CDR1 is SEHNR and CDR2 is FQNEAQ (reference sequence). A patient was excluded if there was uncontrolled infection, other autoimmune disease, pregnancy or lactation. Amplification of TCR beta CDR3 regions was performed using RNA transcripts as template. HTBI primers drove first-round RT-PCR of the TCR CDR3. TCRdb itself ran the multiplex PCR reads through MiXCR, one entry per CDR3 protein. The sample yields 490,000 or so distinct CDR3 sequences, about 46% seen once. As to this clonotype: Its antigen remains unidentified.

The sequenced sample was peripheral blood or thyroid tissue (not recorded which). The J gene is TRBJ1-6, the V gene TRBV7-9; D unresolved. The TCR originated in an adult woman with Graves' disease, either hyperthyroidism or ophthalmopathy (not recorded which). CDR3 residues: CASSLFQGGGGSPLHF. CDR3 nucleotides: TGTGCCAGCAGCTTATTCCAAGGAGGTGGAGGCTCACCCCTCCACTTT.